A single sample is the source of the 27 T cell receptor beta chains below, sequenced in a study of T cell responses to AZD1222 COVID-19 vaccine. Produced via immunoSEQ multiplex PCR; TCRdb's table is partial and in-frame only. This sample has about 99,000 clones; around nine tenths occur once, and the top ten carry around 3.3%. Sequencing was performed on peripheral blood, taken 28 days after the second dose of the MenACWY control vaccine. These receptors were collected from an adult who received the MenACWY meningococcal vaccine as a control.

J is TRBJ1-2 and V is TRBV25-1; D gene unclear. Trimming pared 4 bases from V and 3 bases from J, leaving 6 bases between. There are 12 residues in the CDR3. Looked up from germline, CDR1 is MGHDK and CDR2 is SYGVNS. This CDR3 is CASSGTYYGYTF. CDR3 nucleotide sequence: TGTGCCAGCAGTGGCACGTACTATGGCTACACCTTC.

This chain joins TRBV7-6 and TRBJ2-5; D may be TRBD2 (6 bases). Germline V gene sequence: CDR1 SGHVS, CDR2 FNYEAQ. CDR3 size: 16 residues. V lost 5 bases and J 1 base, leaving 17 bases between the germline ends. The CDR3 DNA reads TGTGCCAGCAGCCCACTAGGCGGGGCAATCCAAGAGACCCAGTACTTC. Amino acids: CASSPLGGAIQETQYF.

CDR3 amino acids: CASSFLDRVREKLFF. Here the CDR3 DNA reads TGTGCCAGCAGCTTTCTAGACAGGGTTCGGGAAAAACTGTTTTTT. The chain carries TRBV27 and TRBJ1-4, with 7 bases identical to TRBD1. The germline V gene has CDR1 MNHEY and CDR2 SMNVEV (reference sequence). Trimming removed 6 bases from V and 8 bases from J; junction bases left unmatched: 12. This CDR3 is built from 15 residues.

DNA of the CDR3: TGTGCCAGCAGCTGGTCCCGAGAGCAGTACTTC. Protein product: CASSWSREQYF. The chain uses TRBV5-6 and TRBJ2-7; no clear D. Germline CDR1 SGHDT, CDR2 YYEEEE. V was shortened by 3 bases and J by 7 bases, with 8 bases between the two germline ends. The CDR3 length is 11 residues.

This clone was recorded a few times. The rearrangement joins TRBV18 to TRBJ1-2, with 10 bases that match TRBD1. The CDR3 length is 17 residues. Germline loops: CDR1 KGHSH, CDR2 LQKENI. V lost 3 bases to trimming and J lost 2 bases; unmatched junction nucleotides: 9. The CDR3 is CASSPSVPGQGNYGYTF. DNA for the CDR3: TGTGCCAGCTCACCTAGTGTTCCGGGACAGGGGAACTATGGCTACACCTTC.

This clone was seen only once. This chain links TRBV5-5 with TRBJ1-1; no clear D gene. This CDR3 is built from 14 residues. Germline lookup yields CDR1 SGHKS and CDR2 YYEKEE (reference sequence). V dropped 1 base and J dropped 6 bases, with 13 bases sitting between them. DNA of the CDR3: TGTGCCAGCAGCTTGAACCCAGACGGACCTGAAGCTTTCTTT. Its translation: CASSLNPDGPEAFF.

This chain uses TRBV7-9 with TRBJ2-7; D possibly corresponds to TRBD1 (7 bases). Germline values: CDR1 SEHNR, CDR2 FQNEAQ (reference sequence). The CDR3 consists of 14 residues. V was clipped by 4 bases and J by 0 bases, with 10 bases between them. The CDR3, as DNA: TGTGCCAGCAGCTCAGGGGGGAGCTCCTACGAGCAGTACTTC. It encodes CASSSGGSSYEQYF.

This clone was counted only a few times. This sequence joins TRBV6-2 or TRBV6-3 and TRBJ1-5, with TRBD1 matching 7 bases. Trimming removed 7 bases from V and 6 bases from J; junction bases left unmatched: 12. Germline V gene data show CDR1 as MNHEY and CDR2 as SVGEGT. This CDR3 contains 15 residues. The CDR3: CASNPADRLGQPQHF. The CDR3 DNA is TGTGCCAGCAACCCCGCGGACAGGTTGGGTCAGCCCCAGCATTTT.

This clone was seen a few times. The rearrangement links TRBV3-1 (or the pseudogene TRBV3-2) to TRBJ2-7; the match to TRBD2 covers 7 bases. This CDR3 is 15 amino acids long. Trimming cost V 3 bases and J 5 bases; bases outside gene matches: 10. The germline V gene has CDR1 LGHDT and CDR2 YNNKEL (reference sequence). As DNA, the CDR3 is TGTGCCAGCAGCCAGCGGTCTAGCGGTTCCCACGAGCAGTACTTC. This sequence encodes CASSQRSSGSHEQYF.

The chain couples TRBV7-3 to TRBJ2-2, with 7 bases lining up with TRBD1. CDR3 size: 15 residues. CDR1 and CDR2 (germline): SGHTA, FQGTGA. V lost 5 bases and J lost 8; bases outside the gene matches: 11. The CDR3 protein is CASSLTGAAVGELFF. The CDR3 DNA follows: TGTGCCAGCAGCCTTACAGGGGCCGCGGTTGGGGAGCTGTTTTTT.

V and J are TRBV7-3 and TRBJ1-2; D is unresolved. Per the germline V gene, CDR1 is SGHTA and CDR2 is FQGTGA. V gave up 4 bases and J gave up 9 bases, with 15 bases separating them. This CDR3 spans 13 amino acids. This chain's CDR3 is CASSSDRVGSYTF. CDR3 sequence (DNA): TGTGCCAGCAGCTCGGACCGTGTTGGAAGCTACACCTTC.

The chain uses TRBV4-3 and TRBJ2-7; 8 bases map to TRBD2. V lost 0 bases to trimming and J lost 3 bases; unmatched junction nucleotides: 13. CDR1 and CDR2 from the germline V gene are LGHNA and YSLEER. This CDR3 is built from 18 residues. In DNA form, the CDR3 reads TGCGCCAGCAGCCAAGAGCTTGAGGCTAGCGGGTTCAACTACGAGCAGTACTTC. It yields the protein CASSQELEASGFNYEQYF.

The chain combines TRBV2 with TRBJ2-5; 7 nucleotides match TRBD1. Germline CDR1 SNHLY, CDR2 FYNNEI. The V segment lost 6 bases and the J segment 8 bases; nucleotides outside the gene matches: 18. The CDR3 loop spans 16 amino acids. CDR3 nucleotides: TGTGCCAGCAGCTCGACAGGGTACGGCCTTGTTGAAACCCAGTACTTC. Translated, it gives CASSSTGYGLVETQYF.

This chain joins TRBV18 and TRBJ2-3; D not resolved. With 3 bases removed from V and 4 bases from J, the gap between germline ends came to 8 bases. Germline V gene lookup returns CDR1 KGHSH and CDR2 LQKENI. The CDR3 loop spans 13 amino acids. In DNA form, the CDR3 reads TGTGCCAGCTCACCCACGCTCGCAGATACGCAGTATTTT. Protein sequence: CASSPTLADTQYF.

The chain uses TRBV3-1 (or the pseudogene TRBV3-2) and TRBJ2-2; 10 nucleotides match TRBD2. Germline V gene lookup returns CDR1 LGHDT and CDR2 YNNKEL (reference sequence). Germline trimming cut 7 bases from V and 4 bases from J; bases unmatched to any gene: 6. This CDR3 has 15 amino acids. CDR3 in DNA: TGTGCCAGCACCCCGAGCGGGGGGGCCACCGGGGAGCTGTTTTTT. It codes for CASTPSGGATGELFF.

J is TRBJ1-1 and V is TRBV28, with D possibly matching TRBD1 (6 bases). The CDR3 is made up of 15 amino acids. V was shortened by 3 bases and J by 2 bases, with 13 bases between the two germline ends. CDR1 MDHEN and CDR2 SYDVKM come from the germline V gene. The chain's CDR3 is CASSFPRGQNTEAFF. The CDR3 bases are TGTGCCAGCAGTTTCCCCCGGGGACAAAACACTGAAGCTTTCTTT.

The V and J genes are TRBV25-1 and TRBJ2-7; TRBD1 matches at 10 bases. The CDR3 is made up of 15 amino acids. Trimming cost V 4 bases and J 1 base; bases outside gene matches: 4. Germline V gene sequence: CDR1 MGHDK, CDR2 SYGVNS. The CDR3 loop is CASSGPGQGSYEQYF. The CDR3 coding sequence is TGTGCCAGCAGTGGGCCGGGACAGGGGTCCTACGAGCAGTACTTC.

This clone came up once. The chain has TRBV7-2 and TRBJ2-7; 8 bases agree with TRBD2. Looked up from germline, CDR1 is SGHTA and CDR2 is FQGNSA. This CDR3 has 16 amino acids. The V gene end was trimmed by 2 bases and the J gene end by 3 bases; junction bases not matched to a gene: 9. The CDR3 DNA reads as TGTGCCAGCAGCTTATCCAGCGGGGGAGGGGGCTACGAGCAGTACTTC. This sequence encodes CASSLSSGGGGYEQYF. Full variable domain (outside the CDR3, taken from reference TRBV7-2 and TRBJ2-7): GAGVSQSPSNKVTEKGKDVELRCDPISGHTALYWYRQSLGQGLEFLIYFQGNSAPDKSGLPSDRFSAERTGGSVSTLTIQRTQQEDSAVYLCASSLSSGGGGYEQYFGPGTRLTVT.

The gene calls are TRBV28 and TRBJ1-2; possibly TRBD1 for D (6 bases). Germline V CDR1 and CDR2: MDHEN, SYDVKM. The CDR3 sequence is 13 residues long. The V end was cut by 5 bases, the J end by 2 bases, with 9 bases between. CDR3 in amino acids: CASSLTGNYGYTF. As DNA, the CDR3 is TGTGCCAGCAGTCTAACAGGGAACTATGGCTACACCTTC.

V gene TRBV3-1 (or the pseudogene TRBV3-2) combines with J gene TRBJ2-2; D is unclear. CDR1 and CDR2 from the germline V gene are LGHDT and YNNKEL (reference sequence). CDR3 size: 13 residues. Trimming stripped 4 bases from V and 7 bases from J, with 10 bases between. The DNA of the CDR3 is TGTGCCAGCAGCCGCGGCGGCCTCGGGGAGCTGTTTTTT. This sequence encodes CASSRGGLGELFF.

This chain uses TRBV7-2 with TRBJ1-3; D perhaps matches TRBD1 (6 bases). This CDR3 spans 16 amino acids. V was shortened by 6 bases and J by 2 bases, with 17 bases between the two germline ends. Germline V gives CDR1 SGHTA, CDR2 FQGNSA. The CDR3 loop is CASSPAPGVTGNTIYF. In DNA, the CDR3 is TGTGCCAGCAGTCCAGCGCCAGGGGTTACTGGAAACACCATATATTTT.

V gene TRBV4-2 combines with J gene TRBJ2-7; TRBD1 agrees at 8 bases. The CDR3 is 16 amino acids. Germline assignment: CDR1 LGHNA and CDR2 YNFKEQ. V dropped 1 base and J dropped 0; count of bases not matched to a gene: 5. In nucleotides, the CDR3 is TGTGCCAGCAGCCAAGCCGGGACAGGAAGCTCCTACGAGCAGTACTTC. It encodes CASSQAGTGSSYEQYF.

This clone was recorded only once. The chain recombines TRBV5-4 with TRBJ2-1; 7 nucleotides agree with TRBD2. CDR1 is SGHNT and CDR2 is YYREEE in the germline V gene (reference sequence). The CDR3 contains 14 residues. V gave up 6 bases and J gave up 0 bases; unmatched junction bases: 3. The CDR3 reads CASNPGGSYNEQFF. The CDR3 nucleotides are TGTGCCAGCAACCCGGGGGGCTCCTACAATGAGCAGTTCTTC. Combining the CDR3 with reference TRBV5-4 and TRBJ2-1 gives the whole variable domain ETGVTQSPTHLIKTRGQQVTLRCSSQSGHNTVSWYQQALGQGPQFIFQYYREEENGRGNFPPRFSGLQFPNYSSELNVNALELDDSALYLCASNPGGSYNEQFFGPGTRLTVL.

The CDR3 DNA follows: TGTGCCAGCAGTCCCCGACAGGGAGTGAGCTCACCCCTCCACTTT. This gives the protein CASSPRQGVSSPLHF. The V call is TRBV6-5, the J call TRBJ1-6, with TRBD1 matching over 7 bases. Trimming at V came to 5 bases and at J to 10 bases, leaving 11 bases not matched to a gene. There are 15 residues in the CDR3. Germline V gene sequence: CDR1 MNHEY, CDR2 SVGAGI.

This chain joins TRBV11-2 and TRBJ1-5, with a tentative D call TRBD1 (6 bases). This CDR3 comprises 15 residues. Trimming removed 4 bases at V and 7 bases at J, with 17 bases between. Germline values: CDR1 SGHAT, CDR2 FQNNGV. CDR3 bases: TGTGCCAGCAGCTGGGATGCACAGGGTATCCAGCCCCAGCATTTT. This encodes CASSWDAQGIQPQHF.

The CDR3 sequence: CASSRGTASNQPQHF. In DNA form, the CDR3 reads TGTGCCAGCAGCCGCGGGACGGCGAGCAATCAGCCCCAGCATTTT. The chain employs TRBV3-1 (or the pseudogene TRBV3-2) and TRBJ1-5; perhaps TRBD1 as D (5 bases). The V gene's germline CDR1 is LGHDT and CDR2 YNNKEL (reference sequence). The CDR3 is 15 residues long. Trimming shortened V by 4 bases and J by 1 base, and 11 bases separated the two germline ends.

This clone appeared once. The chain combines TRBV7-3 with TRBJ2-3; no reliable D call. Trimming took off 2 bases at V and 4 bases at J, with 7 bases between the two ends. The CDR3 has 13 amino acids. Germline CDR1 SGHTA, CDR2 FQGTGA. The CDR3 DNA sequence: TGTGCCAGCAGCTTACTTAGGGCAGATACGCAGTATTTT. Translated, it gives CASSLLRADTQYF.